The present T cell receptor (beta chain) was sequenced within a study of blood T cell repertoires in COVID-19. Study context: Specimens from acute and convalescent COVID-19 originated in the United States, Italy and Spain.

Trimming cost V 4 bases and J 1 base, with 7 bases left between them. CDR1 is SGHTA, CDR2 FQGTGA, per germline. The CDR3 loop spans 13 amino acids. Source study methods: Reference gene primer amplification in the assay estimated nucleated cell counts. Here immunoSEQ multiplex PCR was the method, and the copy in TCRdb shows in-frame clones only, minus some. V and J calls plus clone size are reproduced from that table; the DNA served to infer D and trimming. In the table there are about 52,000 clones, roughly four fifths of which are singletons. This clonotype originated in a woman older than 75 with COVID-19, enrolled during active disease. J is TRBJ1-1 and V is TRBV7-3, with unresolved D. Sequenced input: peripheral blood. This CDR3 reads CASSSGRNTEAFF. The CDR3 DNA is TGTGCCAGCAGCTCAGGCAGGAACACTGAAGCTTTCTTT.